A selection of T cell receptor beta chains follows, all from one sample in a study of OX40 agonist ivuxolimab in advanced cancers. Assay: immunoSEQ multiplex PCR; the TCRdb copy retains only in-frame clones and omits some. The data show about 77,000 clones, around 87% seen once. Sequenced here: CD4+ or CD8+ T cells sorted from blood, sampled in a trial of the OX40 agonist ivuxolimab. The receptors here all came from an adult with an advanced solid tumor such as melanoma, head and neck, liver or kidney cancer. Both conserved end residues are part of each CDR3. The order of the fields is J gene, V gene, CDR3 protein.

>TRBJ2-1|TRBV7-3
CASSRDRAYNEQFF
>TRBJ1-3|TRBV6-1
CASSSGFSGNTIYF
>TRBJ2-7|TRBV2
CASRVDSSGFYEQYF
>TRBJ2-1|TRBV27
CASSLGGSSLNEQFF
>TRBJ2-1|TRBV11-2
CASGLGHGANDNEQFF
>TRBJ2-2|TRBV28
CASSSRDFNTGELFF
>TRBJ2-7|TRBV7-2
CASSRRTSGSYEQYF
>TRBJ1-5|TRBV2
CASRVGTGNNQPQHF
>TRBJ1-5|TRBV19
CASRATVNQPQHF
>TRBJ1-5|TRBV28
CAIRGSLSNQPQHF
>TRBJ1-4|TRBV4-3
CASSLGQDRHEKLFF
>TRBJ2-5|TRBV2
CASSVLAEETQYF
>TRBJ2-3|TRBV4-1
CASSPLLGGTSTDTQYF
>TRBJ1-1|TRBV25-1
CASMNGVNTEAFF
>TRBJ1-4|TRBV9
CASSGGTLGNEKLFF
>TRBJ1-4|TRBV2
CASSRRQGSNEKLFF
>TRBJ1-4|TRBV5-6
CASSLWAATNEKLFF
>TRBJ2-6|TRBV30
CAWSRWVGANVLTF
>TRBJ2-1|TRBV6-5
CASSYPNSYNEQFF
>TRBJ1-5|TRBV2
CASSEATNQPQHF
>TRBJ2-2|TRBV2
CASRQATGELFF
>TRBJ2-1|TRBV5-1
CASSSGLAGGPSYNEQFF
>TRBJ2-2|TRBV11-2
CASSSAWSDYRTGELFF
>TRBJ1-1|TRBV15
CATSKFETGGTEAFF
>TRBJ1-3|TRBV2
CASKDGGSGNTIYF
>TRBJ2-2|TRBV29-1
CSVGVSRKNTGELFF
>TRBJ2-4|TRBV18
CASSPTTGLKNIQYF
>TRBJ1-2|TRBV27
CASSPGQGRNYGYTF
>TRBJ2-7|TRBV5-6
CASSFESEQYF
>TRBJ1-3|TRBV19
CASLRDPYSGNIIYF
>TRBJ1-6|TRBV11-2
CASSLTQGYAPTF
>TRBJ1-2|TRBV6-5
CASSSTTYGYTF
>TRBJ2-5|TRBV4-3
CASSQGASGSNQETQYF
>TRBJ2-7|TRBV7-2
CASSPRTTSYEQYF
>TRBJ2-4|TRBV5-6
CASSLWGVAKNIQYF
>TRBJ2-1|TRBV4-2
CASSPQSGRGHKNEQFF
>TRBJ1-1|TRBV5-1
CASSLDRGTEAFF
>TRBJ2-7|TRBV18
CASSPYTNYEQYF